Below, 3 T cell receptor beta chains from the same sample are listed, as sequenced in a study of T-cell reconstitution after alpha-beta-depleted transplantation in children. The authors prepared the TCRbeta library with unique molecular identifiers. TCRdb analysed the PCR reads with MiXCR anew, one entry per CDR3 protein. Of 550,000 to 800,000 distinct CDR3 sequences in the sample, approximately 14% were seen once. Material: PBMCs, obtained before TCRalphabeta/CD19-depleted stem cell transplant. The receptors originated from a girl aged 2 to 9 with congenital amegakaryocytic thrombocytopenia, due to receive a stem cell transplant.

The chain links TRBV4-1 to TRBJ2-7; 9 bases align to TRBD2. The germline gives CDR1 MGHRA, CDR2 YSYEKL. The CDR3 has 15 residues. With 6 bases clipped from V and 5 bases from J, the junction kept 11 bases outside the gene matches. The CDR3 sequence: CASSHLAGGPHEQYF. Written as DNA, the CDR3 is TGCGCCAGCAGTCATTTGGCGGGAGGGCCCCACGAGCAGTACTTC.

This clonotype was counted many times. The V and J genes are TRBV11-3 and TRBJ1-1, with D possibly being TRBD1 (5 bases). CDR1 is SGHNT and CDR2 is YENEEA in the germline V gene. CDR3 length: 15 amino acids. V was shortened by 1 base and J by 4 bases, with 13 bases between the two germline ends. As DNA, the CDR3 is TGTGCCAGCAGCTTAGGATTGAGGGGTCCCACTGAAGCTTTCTTT. It is translated as CASSLGLRGPTEAFF.

The V gene is TRBV20-1, the J gene TRBJ2-7; TRBD2 matches 7 bases. The V segment lost 3 bases and the J segment 0 bases; nucleotides outside the gene matches: 11. Germline V CDR1 and CDR2: DFQATT, SNEGSKA (reference sequence). This CDR3 is built from 16 residues. The CDR3 loop is CSARGGSSSYSYEQYF. Written as DNA, the CDR3 is TGCAGTGCTAGGGGGGGGTCTAGCAGCTACTCCTACGAGCAGTACTTC.